This TCR beta chain stems from a study of T cell responses to AZD1222 COVID-19 vaccine. The CDR3 runs 15 residues. Germline V gives CDR1 SGHTA, CDR2 FQGNSA. The ends lost 4 bases at V and 5 bases at J; junction bases unmatched: 9. The protocol was immunoSEQ multiplex PCR, while the TCRdb copy is restricted to in-frame clones and leaves out a portion. The sample records around 120,000 clones, around 94% being singletons. This specimen was peripheral blood, taken on day 0 of AZD1222 vaccination. The clonotype comes from an adult in good health. The rearrangement links TRBV7-2 to TRBJ1-1; 8 positions match TRBD1. The CDR3: CASSSAGTGKTEAFF. The CDR3 DNA reads TGTGCCAGCAGCTCAGCGGGGACAGGAAAAACTGAAGCTTTCTTT.